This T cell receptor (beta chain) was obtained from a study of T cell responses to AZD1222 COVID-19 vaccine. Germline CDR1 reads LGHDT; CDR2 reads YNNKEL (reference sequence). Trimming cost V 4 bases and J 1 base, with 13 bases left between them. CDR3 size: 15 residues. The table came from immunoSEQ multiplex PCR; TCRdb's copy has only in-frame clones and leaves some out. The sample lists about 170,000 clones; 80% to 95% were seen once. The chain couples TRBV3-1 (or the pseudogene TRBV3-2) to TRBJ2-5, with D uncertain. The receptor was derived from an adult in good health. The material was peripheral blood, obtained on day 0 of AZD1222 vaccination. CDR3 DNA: TGTGCCAGCAGCCCCTCCCTTTTCGGCCAAGAGACCCAGTACTTC. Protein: CASSPSLFGQETQYF.